A selection of T cell receptor beta chains follows, all from one sample in a study of T cells in Graves' hyperthyroidism and ophthalmopathy. TCRdb re-analysed the multiplex PCR reads in MiXCR, keeping a single row per CDR3 protein. The data show about 740,000 distinct CDR3 sequences, around 15% seen once. The sample consisted of blood. The receptors here all came from a woman aged 18-29 years with Graves' hyperthyroidism. Both conserved end residues are part of each CDR3. Fields, in order: J gene, D gene, CDR3 length, V gene, clone size, CDR3 protein, CDR3 DNA. A D gene is named only where the DNA matches it firmly. The listing skips clone size in some rows; elsewhere it reads once, few, many or a size class.

j_call: TRBJ1-1
d_call: NA
cdr3_length: 12
v_call: TRBV29-1
clone_size: many
cdr3_aa: CSTKLGGTEAFF
cdr3_nt: TGCAGCACCAAACTCGGGGGCACTGAAGCTTTCTTT

j_call: TRBJ2-7
d_call: NA
cdr3_length: 12
v_call: TRBV29-1
clone_size: many
cdr3_aa: CSVELGAYEQYF
cdr3_nt: TGCAGCGTTGAACTGGGGGCCTACGAGCAGTACTTC

j_call: TRBJ2-7
d_call: NA
cdr3_length: 14
v_call: TRBV6-6
clone_size: NA
cdr3_aa: CASSYYTSSYEQYF
cdr3_nt: TGTGCCAGCAGTTACTATACGAGCTCCTACGAGCAGTACTTC

j_call: TRBJ1-5
d_call: TRBD1
cdr3_length: 16
v_call: TRBV10-3
clone_size: many
cdr3_aa: CAISDTDRGSNQPQHF
cdr3_nt: TGTGCCATCAGTGACACAGACAGGGGTAGCAATCAGCCCCAGCATTTT

j_call: TRBJ1-1
d_call: NA
cdr3_length: 17
v_call: TRBV3-1
clone_size: many
cdr3_aa: CASSPETWGGMNTEAFF
cdr3_nt: TGTGCCAGCAGCCCCGAAACCTGGGGGGGCATGAACACTGAAGCTTTCTTT

j_call: TRBJ1-4
d_call: TRBD1
cdr3_length: 16
v_call: TRBV6-5
clone_size: NA
cdr3_aa: CASSPGTGDINEKLFF
cdr3_nt: TGTGCCAGCAGTCCGGGGACAGGAGATATTAATGAAAAACTGTTTTTT

j_call: TRBJ2-2
d_call: NA
cdr3_length: 17
v_call: TRBV11-2
clone_size: many
cdr3_aa: CASSPRGRGSNTGELFF
cdr3_nt: TGTGCCAGCAGCCCGAGGGGGAGGGGATCGAACACCGGGGAGCTGTTTTTT

j_call: TRBJ2-7
d_call: NA
cdr3_length: 12
v_call: TRBV7-9
clone_size: many
cdr3_aa: CASRGLGREQYF
cdr3_nt: TGTGCCAGCAGAGGCCTGGGACGCGAGCAGTACTTC

j_call: TRBJ2-7
d_call: TRBD2
cdr3_length: 15
v_call: TRBV11-2
clone_size: many
cdr3_aa: CASSLGSGSSYEQYF
cdr3_nt: TGTGCCAGCAGCTTAGGTAGCGGGAGCTCCTACGAGCAGTACTTC

j_call: TRBJ1-1
d_call: NA
cdr3_length: 13
v_call: TRBV3-1
clone_size: many
cdr3_aa: CASSPDGHTEAFF
cdr3_nt: TGTGCCAGCAGTCCGGACGGTCACACTGAAGCTTTCTTT

j_call: TRBJ1-2
d_call: NA
cdr3_length: 15
v_call: TRBV6-1
clone_size: NA
cdr3_aa: CASSFTSGAGYGYTF
cdr3_nt: TGTGCCAGCAGTTTTACGTCCGGGGCTGGGTATGGCTACACCTTC

j_call: TRBJ1-2
d_call: TRBD1
cdr3_length: 14
v_call: TRBV24-1
clone_size: many
cdr3_aa: CATSDTDRGHGYTF
cdr3_nt: TGTGCCACCAGTGATACGGACAGGGGGCATGGCTACACCTTC

j_call: TRBJ2-3
d_call: TRBD2
cdr3_length: 18
v_call: TRBV28
clone_size: many
cdr3_aa: CASTIRGLAGGGVDTQYF
cdr3_nt: TGTGCCAGCACAATAAGGGGGCTAGCGGGAGGAGGTGTAGATACGCAGTATTTT

j_call: TRBJ2-5
d_call: NA
cdr3_length: 13
v_call: TRBV7-8
clone_size: many
cdr3_aa: CASQGLPRETQYF
cdr3_nt: TGTGCCAGTCAAGGACTACCGAGGGAGACCCAGTACTTC

j_call: TRBJ2-1
d_call: TRBD2
cdr3_length: 18
v_call: TRBV12-3/TRBV12-4
clone_size: many
cdr3_aa: CASSPLRGSGSSYNEQFF
cdr3_nt: TGTGCCAGCAGCCCTCTCCGTGGCAGCGGGAGTTCTTACAATGAGCAGTTCTTC

j_call: TRBJ2-1
d_call: TRBD1
cdr3_length: 16
v_call: TRBV28
clone_size: NA
cdr3_aa: CASSLPGQGAWNEQFF
cdr3_nt: TGTGCCAGCAGTTTGCCGGGACAGGGGGCATGGAATGAGCAGTTCTTC

j_call: TRBJ1-3
d_call: NA
cdr3_length: 14
v_call: TRBV12-3/TRBV12-4
clone_size: many
cdr3_aa: CASSPNGGGNTIYF
cdr3_nt: TGTGCCAGCAGTCCCAACGGGGGCGGAAACACCATATATTTT

j_call: TRBJ2-1
d_call: TRBD1
cdr3_length: 14
v_call: TRBV30
clone_size: many
cdr3_aa: CASKLEGQGTEQFF
cdr3_nt: TGTGCCTCCAAATTAGAGGGACAGGGCACTGAGCAGTTCTTC

j_call: TRBJ2-1
d_call: NA
cdr3_length: 18
v_call: TRBV20-1
clone_size: NA
cdr3_aa: CSARGASGHPMGLNEQFF
cdr3_nt: TGCAGTGCTAGAGGGGCCTCGGGACACCCAATGGGCCTCAATGAGCAGTTCTTC

j_call: TRBJ2-4
d_call: NA
cdr3_length: 14
v_call: TRBV5-1
clone_size: NA
cdr3_aa: CASSLGGRLDIQYF
cdr3_nt: TGCGCCAGCAGCTTGGGGGGTAGGCTTGACATTCAGTACTTC

j_call: TRBJ2-3
d_call: NA
cdr3_length: 15
v_call: TRBV5-5
clone_size: many
cdr3_aa: CASSLWAGYPDTQYF
cdr3_nt: TGTGCCAGCAGCTTGTGGGCAGGGTATCCAGATACGCAGTATTTT

j_call: TRBJ1-2
d_call: TRBD1
cdr3_length: 14
v_call: TRBV20-1
clone_size: NA
cdr3_aa: CSARRTGSVRGYTF
cdr3_nt: TGCAGTGCTCGACGGACAGGGTCTGTTCGTGGCTACACCTTC

j_call: TRBJ2-7
d_call: TRBD2
cdr3_length: 16
v_call: TRBV20-1
clone_size: many
cdr3_aa: CSAQLAGGPRGGEQYF
cdr3_nt: TGCAGTGCTCAATTAGCGGGAGGGCCCAGAGGGGGCGAGCAGTACTTC

j_call: TRBJ2-1
d_call: NA
cdr3_length: 16
v_call: TRBV11-2
clone_size: many
cdr3_aa: CASSLEESSSYNEQFF
cdr3_nt: TGTGCCAGCAGCTTAGAGGAATCTAGCTCCTACAATGAGCAGTTCTTC